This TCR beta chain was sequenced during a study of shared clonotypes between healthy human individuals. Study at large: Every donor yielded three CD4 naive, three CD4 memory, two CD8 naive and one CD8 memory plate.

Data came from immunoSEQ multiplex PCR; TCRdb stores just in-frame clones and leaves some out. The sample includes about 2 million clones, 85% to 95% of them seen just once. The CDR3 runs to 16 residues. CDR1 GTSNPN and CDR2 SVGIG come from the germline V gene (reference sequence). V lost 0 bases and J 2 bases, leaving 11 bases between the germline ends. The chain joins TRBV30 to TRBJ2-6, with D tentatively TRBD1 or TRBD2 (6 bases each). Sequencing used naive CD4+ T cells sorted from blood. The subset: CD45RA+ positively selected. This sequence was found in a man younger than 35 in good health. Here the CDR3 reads CAWSVVGGAGANVLTF. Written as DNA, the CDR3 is TGTGCCTGGAGTGTAGTGGGGGGCGCTGGGGCCAACGTCCTGACTTTC.